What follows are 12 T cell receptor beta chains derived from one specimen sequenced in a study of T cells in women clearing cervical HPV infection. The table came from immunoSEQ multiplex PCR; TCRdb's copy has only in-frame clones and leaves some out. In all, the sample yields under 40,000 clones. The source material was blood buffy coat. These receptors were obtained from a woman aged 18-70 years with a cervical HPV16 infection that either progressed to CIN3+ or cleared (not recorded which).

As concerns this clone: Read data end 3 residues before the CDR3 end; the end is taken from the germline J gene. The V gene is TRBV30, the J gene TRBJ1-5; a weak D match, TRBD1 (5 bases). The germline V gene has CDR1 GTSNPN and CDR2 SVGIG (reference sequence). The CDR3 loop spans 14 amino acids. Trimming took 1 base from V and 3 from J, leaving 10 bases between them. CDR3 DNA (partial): TGTGCCTGGAGTGAGGGACTGATCAATCAGCCC. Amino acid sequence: CAWSEGLINQP. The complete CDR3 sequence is CAWSEGLINQPQHF.

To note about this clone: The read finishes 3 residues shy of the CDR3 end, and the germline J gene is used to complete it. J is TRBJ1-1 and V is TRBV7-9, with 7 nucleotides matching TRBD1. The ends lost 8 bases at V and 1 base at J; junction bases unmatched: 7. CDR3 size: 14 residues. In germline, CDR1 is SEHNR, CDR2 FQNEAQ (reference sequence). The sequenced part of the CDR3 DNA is TGTGCCAGCGGTAGGACAGGTGGGAACACTGAA. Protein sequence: CASGRTGGNTE. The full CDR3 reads CASGRTGGNTEAFF. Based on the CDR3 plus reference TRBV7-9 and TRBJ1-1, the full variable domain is DTGVSQNPRHKITKRGQNVTFRCDPISEHNRLYWYRQTLGQGPEFLTYFQNEAQLEKSRLLSDRFSAERPKGSFSTLEIQRTEQGDSAMYLCASGRTGGNTEAFFGQGTRLTVV.

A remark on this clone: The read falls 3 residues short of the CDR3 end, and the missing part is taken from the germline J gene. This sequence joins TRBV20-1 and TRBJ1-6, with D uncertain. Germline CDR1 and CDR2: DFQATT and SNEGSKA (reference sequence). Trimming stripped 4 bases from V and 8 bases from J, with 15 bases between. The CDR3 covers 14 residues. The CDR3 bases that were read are TGCAGTGCTAATACCTCTAGGTTGGATTCACCC. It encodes CSANTSRLDSP. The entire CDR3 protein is CSANTSRLDSPLHF.

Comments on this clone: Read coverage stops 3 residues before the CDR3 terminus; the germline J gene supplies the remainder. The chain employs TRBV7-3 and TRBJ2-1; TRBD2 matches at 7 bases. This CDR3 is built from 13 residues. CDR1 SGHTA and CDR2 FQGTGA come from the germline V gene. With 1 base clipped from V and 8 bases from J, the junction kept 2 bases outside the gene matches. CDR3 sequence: CASSLIAGDEQFF. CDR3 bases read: TGTGCCAGCAGCTTAATTGCGGGAGATGAG. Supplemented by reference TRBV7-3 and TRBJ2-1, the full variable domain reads GAGVSQTPSNKVTEKGKYVELRCDPISGHTALYWYRQSLGQGPEFLIYFQGTGAADDSGLPNDRFFAVRPEGSVSTLKIQRTERGDSAVYLCASSLIAGDEQFFGPGTRLTVL.

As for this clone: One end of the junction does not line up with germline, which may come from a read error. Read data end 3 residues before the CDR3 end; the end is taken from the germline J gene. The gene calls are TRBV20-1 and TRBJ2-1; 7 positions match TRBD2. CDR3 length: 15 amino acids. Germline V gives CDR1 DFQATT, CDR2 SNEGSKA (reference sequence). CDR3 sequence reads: CSARDLAASYNEQFF. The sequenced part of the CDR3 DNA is TGCAGTGCGAGAGATCTAGCGGCCTCCTACAATGAG.

The CDR3 DNA, read in part, is TGTGCCAGTAGTAAACAGGGTAGCACTGAA. Protein: CASSKQGSTE. The CDR3 in full is CASSKQGSTEAFF. The chain carries TRBV19 and TRBJ1-1; D is perhaps TRBD1 (6 bases). The read falls 3 residues short of the CDR3 end, and the missing part is taken from the germline J gene. Trimming left V 4 bases short and J 4 bases short, with 10 bases between. The CDR3 is 13 amino acids. Germline V gives CDR1 LNHDA, CDR2 SQIVND (reference sequence).

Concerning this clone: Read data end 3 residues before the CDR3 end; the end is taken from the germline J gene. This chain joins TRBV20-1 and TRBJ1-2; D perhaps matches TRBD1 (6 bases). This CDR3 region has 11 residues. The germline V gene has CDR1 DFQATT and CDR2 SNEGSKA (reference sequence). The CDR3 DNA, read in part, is TGCAGTGCCGACCGGACAGCGGAA. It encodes CSADRTAE. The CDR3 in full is CSADRTAEYTF.

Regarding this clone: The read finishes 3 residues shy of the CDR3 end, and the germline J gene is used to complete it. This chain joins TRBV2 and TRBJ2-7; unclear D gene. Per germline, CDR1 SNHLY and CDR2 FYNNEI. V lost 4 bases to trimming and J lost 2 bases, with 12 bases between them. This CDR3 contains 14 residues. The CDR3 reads CASSGQIGPYEQYF. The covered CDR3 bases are TGTGCCAGCAGTGGACAAATAGGTCCCTACGAG.

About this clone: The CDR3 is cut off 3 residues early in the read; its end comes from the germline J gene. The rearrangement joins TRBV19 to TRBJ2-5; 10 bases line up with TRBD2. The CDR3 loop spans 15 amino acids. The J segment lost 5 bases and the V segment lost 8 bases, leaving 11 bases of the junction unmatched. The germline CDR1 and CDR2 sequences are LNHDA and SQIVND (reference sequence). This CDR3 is CASQFIAGGTETQYF. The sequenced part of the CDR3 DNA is TGTGCCAGTCAATTCATAGCGGGAGGCACCGAGACC.

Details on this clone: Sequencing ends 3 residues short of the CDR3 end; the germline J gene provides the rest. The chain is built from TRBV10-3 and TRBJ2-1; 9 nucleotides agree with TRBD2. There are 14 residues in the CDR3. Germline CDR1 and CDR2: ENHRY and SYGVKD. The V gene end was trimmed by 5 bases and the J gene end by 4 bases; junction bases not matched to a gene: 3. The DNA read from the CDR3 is TGTGCCATCAGTCAAGCGGGGGGATACAATGAG. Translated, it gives CAISQAGGYNE. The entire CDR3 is CAISQAGGYNEQFF.

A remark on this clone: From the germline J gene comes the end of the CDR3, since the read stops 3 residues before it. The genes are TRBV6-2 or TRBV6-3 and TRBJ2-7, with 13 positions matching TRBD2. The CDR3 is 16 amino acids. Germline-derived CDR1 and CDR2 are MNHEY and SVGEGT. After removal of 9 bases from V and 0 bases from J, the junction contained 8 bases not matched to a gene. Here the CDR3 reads CASKGLAGRTSYEQYF. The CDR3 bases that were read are TGTGCCAGTAAGGGACTAGCGGGAAGAACCTCCTACGAG.

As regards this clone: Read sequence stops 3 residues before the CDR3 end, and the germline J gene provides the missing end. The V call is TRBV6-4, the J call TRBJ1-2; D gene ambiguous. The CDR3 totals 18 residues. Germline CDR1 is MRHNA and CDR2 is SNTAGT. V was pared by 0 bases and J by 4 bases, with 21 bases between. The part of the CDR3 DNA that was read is TGTGCCAGCAGTGACTCAATCTCTGTTTTCGCCAGGCTCTATGGC. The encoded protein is CASSDSISVFARLYG. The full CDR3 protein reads CASSDSISVFARLYGYTF.